Each of the 32 T cell receptor beta chains below was sequenced from the same sample in a study of blood T cells in healthy people across ages. A second PCR of 7 to 11 cycles used a sample-barcoded 5' primer and a J-beta primer mix. TCRdb recomputed calls from the 5' RACE reads with MiXCR, one row per CDR3 protein. The top ten clones hold 9% to 9.5% of a sample with fewer than 800,000 distinct CDR3 sequences, approximately 25% of them seen once. These data were also filed under a second study, of T cells of mothers and their children.

Sequenced material: blood. These receptor sequences come from a boy aged 5-17 years in good health.

This clonotype was seen only a few times. V gene TRBV10-3 combines with J gene TRBJ2-5, with 9 nucleotides matching TRBD1. Germline loops: CDR1 ENHRY, CDR2 SYGVKD. V shed 6 bases, J shed 5 bases, and the junction held 1 base outside the gene matches. The CDR3 covers 12 residues. DNA for the CDR3: TGTGCCATCAGCGGGACAGGGGAGACCCAGTACTTC. Encoded protein: CAISGTGETQYF.

The V and J genes are TRBV28 and TRBJ2-1; TRBD2 matches at 11 bases. The CDR3 contains 16 residues. Germline V lookup: CDR1 MDHEN, CDR2 SYDVKM. J was trimmed by 8 bases and V by 3 bases; bases with no gene match: 9. The CDR3 nucleotides read TGTGCCAGCAGTTTCCACACTAGCGGGAGCGCCCATGAGCAGTTCTTC. Translating it yields CASSFHTSGSAHEQFF.

This clonotype was detected many times. DNA of the CDR3: TGTGCCAGCAGCTTTACAGGGACCTACGAGCAGTACTTC. Translating gives CASSFTGTYEQYF. The chain joins TRBV13 to TRBJ2-7; a weak D match, TRBD1 (6 bases). CDR1 PRHDT and CDR2 FYEKMQ come from the germline V gene (reference sequence). The CDR3 loop spans 13 amino acids. V lost 3 bases and J 2 bases, leaving 8 bases between the germline ends.

This clonotype was seen a few times. The chain couples TRBV20-1 to TRBJ2-3; 7 bases map to TRBD1. CDR3 size: 15 residues. Germline lookup yields CDR1 DFQATT and CDR2 SNEGSKA (reference sequence). The V segment lost 3 bases and the J segment 10 bases; nucleotides outside the gene matches: 16. The CDR3 bases are TGCAGTGCTAGCGATCCCGGGACAGCTGCCGATGCGCAGTATTTT. Its translation is CSASDPGTAADAQYF.

The CDR3 reads CASSSPFTSSFETQYF. CDR3 sequence (DNA): TGTGCCAGCAGTAGCCCATTTACTAGCAGCTTTGAGACCCAGTACTTC. The chain has TRBV28 and TRBJ2-5, with TRBD2 as a possible D gene (6 bases). The CDR3 is 16 residues long. V lost 5 bases, J lost 5 bases, and 21 bases lay in between. Germline-derived CDR1 and CDR2 are MDHEN and SYDVKM.

There are a few counts of this clonotype. The chain uses TRBV6-5 and TRBJ2-2; unclear D gene. Germline CDR1 reads MNHEY; CDR2 reads SVGAGI. Trimming shortened V by 0 bases and J by 1 base, and 6 bases separated the two germline ends. The CDR3 is 15 residues long. The CDR3 region has the DNA TGTGCCAGCAGTTACTCAACCAGGAACACCGGGGAGCTGTTTTTT. This codes for CASSYSTRNTGELFF.

The chain uses TRBV12-5 and TRBJ2-1; D is perhaps TRBD2 (5 bases). Germline V gene sequence: CDR1 LGHNT, CDR2 FRNRAP. Deletions cut 3 bases from V and 9 bases from J, with 21 bases between. This CDR3 contains 16 residues. The CDR3 sequence is CASGFSPQLVSGEQFF. CDR3 nucleotides: TGTGCTAGTGGTTTTTCCCCCCAACTAGTTTCGGGTGAGCAGTTCTTC. Full variable domain (remainder filled in from reference TRBV12-5 and TRBJ2-1): DARVTQTPRHKVTEMGQEVTMRCQPILGHNTVFWYRQTMMQGLELLAYFRNRAPLDDSGMPKDRFSAEMPDATLATLKIQPSEPRDSAVYFCASGFSPQLVSGEQFFGPGTRLTVL.

V gene TRBV5-1 combines with J gene TRBJ2-7; the D is unclear. There are 14 residues in the CDR3. The germline V gene has CDR1 SGHRS and CDR2 YFSETQ. V lost 4 bases and J lost 1, with 12 bases in between. CDR3: CASSGGLGSYEQYF. As DNA, the CDR3 is TGCGCCAGCAGCGGTGGATTGGGGTCCTACGAGCAGTACTTC.

Only a few counts were recorded for this clonotype. The chain uses TRBV4-1 and TRBJ2-7; no firm D call. The CDR3 loop spans 16 amino acids. V lost 0 bases to trimming and J lost 6 bases, with 18 bases between them. Germline values: CDR1 MGHRA, CDR2 YSYEKL. CDR3 DNA sequence: TGCGCCAGCAGCCAAGAGCCAGGATCCACCTCACGCGAGCAGTACTTC. Translated: CASSQEPGSTSREQYF.

This chain uses TRBV7-9 with TRBJ2-1; 11 bases agree with TRBD2. Germline V gene data show CDR1 as SEHNR and CDR2 as FQNEAQ (reference sequence). Germline trimming cut 5 bases from V and 10 bases from J; bases unmatched to any gene: 10. The CDR3 is made up of 15 amino acids. The CDR3 sequence: CASSTGLAGGEEQFF. CDR3 nucleotide sequence: TGTGCCAGCAGCACCGGACTAGCGGGTGGCGAGGAGCAGTTCTTC.

This clonotype came up a few times. One end of the junction does not line up with germline, which may come from a read error. This rearrangement joins TRBV7-6 to TRBJ2-7; D perhaps matches TRBD1 (5 bases). Per germline, CDR1 SGHVS and CDR2 FNYEAQ. The length of the CDR3 is 13 residues. The CDR3 DNA is TGTGCCAGCGGCTTATTAGGGGCTGGCGAGCAGTACTTC. Translating it yields CASGLLGAGEQYF.

This clonotype has a handful of counts. V is TRBV7-2 and J is TRBJ2-1; 10 bases match TRBD1. This CDR3 comprises 15 residues. J was trimmed by 3 bases and V by 4 bases; bases with no gene match: 3. Germline V gene data show CDR1 as SGHTA and CDR2 as FQGNSA. CDR3 bases: TGTGCCAGCAGCTCCTGGACAGGGGGCTACAATGAGCAGTTCTTC. This codes for CASSSWTGGYNEQFF. The full variable domain, with the rest looked up from reference TRBV7-2 and TRBJ2-1, is GAGVSQSPSNKVTEKGKDVELRCDPISGHTALYWYRQSLGQGLEFLIYFQGNSAPDKSGLPSDRFSAERTGGSVSTLTIQRTQQEDSAVYLCASSSWTGGYNEQFFGPGTRLTVL.

This clonotype was seen a few times. The chain uses TRBV6-6 and TRBJ2-3, with D uncertain. This CDR3 comprises 12 residues. Germline V gene data show CDR1 as MNHNY and CDR2 as SVGAGI (reference sequence). V dropped 2 bases and J dropped 5 bases, with 5 bases sitting between them. The CDR3 spells CASSYVRDTQYF. The CDR3 region has the DNA TGTGCCAGCAGTTACGTCAGAGATACGCAGTATTTT.

This clonotype was picked up a small number of times. The CDR3 DNA sequence: TGTGCCACCAGCCAGGACAGGGGGCCACTACAGACCCAGTACTTC. Protein: CATSQDRGPLQTQYF. This chain uses TRBV15 with TRBJ2-5; 11 bases agree with TRBD1. V was clipped by 5 bases and J by 6 bases; unmatched bases: 8. CDR1 is LNHNV, CDR2 YYDKDF, per germline (reference sequence). CDR3 size: 15 residues.

This clonotype has only a few counts. The V and J genes are TRBV5-1 and TRBJ2-7, with 7 bases matching TRBD1. Losses at the gene ends were 0 bases for V and 6 bases for J; bases not matched to a gene: 3. CDR1 is SGHRS and CDR2 is YFSETQ in the germline V gene. The CDR3 totals 13 residues. CDR3 nucleotides: TGCGCCAGCAGCTTGGAGGGGGCAAGCGAGCAGTACTTC. This codes for CASSLEGASEQYF.

In its sample, this clonotype was seen a few times. The J gene is TRBJ2-5, the V gene TRBV10-3; D gene uncertain. TRBJ2-7 matches the DNA end more closely, so the J call is doubtful. Per germline, CDR1 ENHRY and CDR2 SYGVKD. The CDR3 has 14 residues. In nucleotides, the CDR3 is TGTGCCATCAGTGAGGCTACGCTAGTGAACGAGCAGTACTTC. Protein sequence: CAISEATLVNEQYF.

This clonotype showed up just a few times. This chain connects TRBV29-1 to TRBJ2-3, with 7 bases matching TRBD1. V was clipped by 6 bases and J by 2 bases; unmatched bases: 11. This CDR3 contains 15 residues. Germline loops: CDR1 SQVTM, CDR2 ANQGSEA. CDR3 amino acids: CSVAGTETATDTQYF. CDR3 bases: TGCAGCGTAGCCGGGACAGAGACCGCCACAGATACGCAGTATTTT.

V and J are TRBV5-4 and TRBJ2-1; D uncertain. Trimming stripped 1 base from V and 0 bases from J, with 14 bases between. The CDR3 is 17 residues long. In germline, CDR1 is SGHNT, CDR2 YYREEE (reference sequence). Here the CDR3 DNA reads TGTGCCAGCAGCTTGTTCGACCGACTGGGCTCCTACAATGAGCAGTTCTTC. It yields the protein CASSLFDRLGSYNEQFF.

The chain joins TRBV29-1 to TRBJ2-5; either TRBD1 or TRBD2 may fit D (6 bases each). The length of the CDR3 is 14 residues. Germline V lookup: CDR1 SQVTM, CDR2 ANQGSEA. V lost 4 bases and J lost 5, with 17 bases in between. In DNA form, the CDR3 reads TGCAGCGTTGCCCCCGGGGGCCGGGGGGAGACCCAGTACTTC. This translates into CSVAPGGRGETQYF.

This clonotype was counted between two and nine times. The chain has TRBV7-3 and TRBJ1-2; 8 bases line up with TRBD1. Germline lookup yields CDR1 SGHTA and CDR2 FQGTGA. The V gene end was trimmed by 2 bases and the J gene end by 1 base; junction bases not matched to a gene: 18. This CDR3 has 20 amino acids. This CDR3 reads CASSLYCFPGTGEINYGYTF. Written as DNA, the CDR3 is TGTGCCAGCAGCTTATATTGTTTTCCCGGGACAGGAGAAATTAACTATGGCTACACCTTC. The full variable domain, with the rest looked up from reference TRBV7-3 and TRBJ1-2, is GAGVSQTPSNKVTEKGKYVELRCDPISGHTALYWYRQSLGQGPEFLIYFQGTGAADDSGLPNDRFFAVRPEGSVSTLKIQRTERGDSAVYLCASSLYCFPGTGEINYGYTFGSGTRLTVV.

V gene TRBV28 combines with J gene TRBJ2-3; tentatively, D is TRBD2 (5 bases). Trimming cost V 2 bases and J 2 bases, with 8 bases left between them. The CDR3 sequence is 14 residues long. Germline lookup yields CDR1 MDHEN and CDR2 SYDVKM. The chain's CDR3 is CASSLTDSTDTQYF. CDR3 coding DNA: TGTGCCAGCAGTTTAACGGACTCCACAGATACGCAGTATTTT.

The V and J genes are TRBV10-3 and TRBJ2-7; TRBD1 matches at 7 bases. CDR3 length: 14 residues. From germline, CDR1 is ENHRY and CDR2 SYGVKD. Trimming took 6 bases from V and 0 from J; bases not matched to a gene: 5. CDR3 nucleotide sequence: TGTGCCATCAGCGATGGGACAGTCTCCTACGAGCAGTACTTC. Translation gives CAISDGTVSYEQYF.

This rearrangement joins TRBV4-1 to TRBJ2-5, with 7 bases lining up with TRBD1. The J call may be wrong; the DNA end is better matched by TRBJ2-1. CDR3 length: 14 residues. Germline V gene data show CDR1 as MGHRA and CDR2 as YSYEKL. The CDR3 nucleotides read TGCGCCAGCAGCCGAAGTAGGGGGCTCAATGAGCAGTTCTTC. The encoded protein is CASSRSRGLNEQFF.

The V call is TRBV27, the J call TRBJ1-4, with D possibly TRBD1 on 6 matching bases. There are 15 residues in the CDR3. V was cut by 5 bases and J by 11 bases, with 21 bases left in between. Germline V gene sequence: CDR1 MNHEY, CDR2 SMNVEV (reference sequence). The CDR3 DNA sequence: TGTGCCAGCAGTGCCTTGGGGGGGCGCGGGGAGAAACTGTTTTTT. Protein product: CASSALGGRGEKLFF.

V and J are TRBV7-2 and TRBJ2-5, with TRBD2 identical over 10 bases. CDR1 and CDR2 from the germline V gene are SGHTA and FQGNSA. Germline trimming cut 4 bases from V and 5 bases from J; bases unmatched to any gene: 13. The CDR3 loop spans 17 amino acids. The CDR3, as DNA: TGTGCCAGCAGCTGGATCACAGGAGCGGGAGGGGGGGAGACCCAGTACTTC. Residues: CASSWITGAGGGETQYF.

Regarding this clonotype: Sequence at one end of the junction differs from germline and may be a read error. The chain carries TRBV6-1 and TRBJ1-5, with D uncertain. The CDR3 consists of 11 residues. Germline V gene lookup returns CDR1 MNHNS and CDR2 SASEGT. The CDR3: CASSEVGPQHF. CDR3 DNA: TGTGCCAGCAGCGAAGTGGGGCCCCAGCATTTT.

V is TRBV15 and J is TRBJ2-7, with D maybe TRBD2 (5 bases). Trimming removed 4 bases at V and 6 bases at J, with 16 bases between. Germline-derived CDR1 and CDR2 are LNHNV and YYDKDF (reference sequence). CDR3 length: 14 amino acids. The CDR3 loop is CATSTSLEGGEQYF. As DNA, the CDR3 is TGTGCCACCAGCACCTCGTTAGAGGGCGGCGAGCAGTACTTC.

The chain employs TRBV4-3 and TRBJ2-5, with TRBD1 matching over 7 bases. The J call is doubtful: the DNA matches TRBJ2-7 better. This CDR3 spans 15 amino acids. Germline V gene data show CDR1 as LGHNA and CDR2 as YSLEER. The CDR3, as DNA: TGCGCCAGCAGCCAAGATAGGGGGCACTGGTACGAGCAGTACTTC. Its protein product is CASSQDRGHWYEQYF.

In its sample, this clonotype was seen a few times. The gene calls are TRBV20-1 and TRBJ2-1; no clear D gene. This CDR3 contains 13 residues. CDR1 is DFQATT and CDR2 is SNEGSKA in the germline V gene (reference sequence). Trimming took off 0 bases at V and 6 bases at J, with 9 bases between the two ends. CDR3 nucleotides: TGCAGTGCTAGAGATGGTCTCTCCAATGAGCAGTTCTTC. Encoded protein: CSARDGLSNEQFF.

The chain couples TRBV7-2 to TRBJ2-2; D is ambiguous. The V gene lost 1 base and the J gene lost 1 base, with 13 bases spanning the gap. From germline, CDR1 is SGHTA and CDR2 FQGNSA. This CDR3 is 17 amino acids long. Written as DNA, the CDR3 is TGTGCCAGCAGCTTAGGTACGCGGTGGCAGAACACCGGGGAGCTGTTTTTT. Translation: CASSLGTRWQNTGELFF.

This clonotype was counted between two and nine times. The CDR3 coding sequence is TGCAGCGTTGATTCGGGGGGCTCTGGGGCCAACGTCCTGACTTTC. Its translation is CSVDSGGSGANVLTF. The rearrangement joins TRBV29-1 to TRBJ2-6, with TRBD2 identical over 7 bases. The CDR3 is made up of 15 amino acids. Germline V gene data show CDR1 as SQVTM and CDR2 as ANQGSEA. J was trimmed by 0 bases and V by 3 bases; bases with no gene match: 2.

The rearrangement uses TRBV28 and TRBJ2-1; TRBD2 agrees at 7 bases. The germline V gene encodes CDR1 MDHEN and CDR2 SYDVKM. The CDR3 has 12 residues. J lost 13 bases, V lost 7 bases, and 10 bases had no gene match. CDR3 sequence reads: CASNVGGVGQFF. The DNA of the CDR3 is TGTGCCAGCAACGTTGGGGGGGTTGGACAGTTCTTC.